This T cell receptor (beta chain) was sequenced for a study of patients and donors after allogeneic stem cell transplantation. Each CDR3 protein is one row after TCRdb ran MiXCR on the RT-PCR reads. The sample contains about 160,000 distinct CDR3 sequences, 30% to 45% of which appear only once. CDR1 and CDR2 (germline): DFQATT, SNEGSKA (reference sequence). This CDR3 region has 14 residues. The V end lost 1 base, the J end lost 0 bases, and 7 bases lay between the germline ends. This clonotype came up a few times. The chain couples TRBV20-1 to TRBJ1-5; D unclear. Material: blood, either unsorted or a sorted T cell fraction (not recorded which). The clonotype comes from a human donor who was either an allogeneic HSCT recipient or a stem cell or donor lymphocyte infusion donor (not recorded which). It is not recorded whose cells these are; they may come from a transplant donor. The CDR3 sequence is CSARVSLSNQPQHF. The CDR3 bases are TGCAGTGCTAGAGTGAGTCTTAGCAATCAGCCCCAGCATTTT.